The 23 T cell receptor beta chains below all came from one sample that was sequenced in a study of T-cell reconstitution after alpha-beta-depleted transplantation in children (dated by TCRdb to about 2016). Library preparation was by PCR. Reads for this sample came from an Illumina HiSeq 2500. TCR library preparation used molecular barcoding, with unique molecular identifiers applied to normalize quantification of the TCRbeta repertoire. TCRdb redid the processing of the public reads, applying fastp at Q25 and MiXCR, and retained in-frame beta chains. Every CDR3 protein is listed once, alongside the most common genes and DNA of its rows. The sample includes under 140,000 distinct CDR3 sequences, with under 13% observed a single time. About 7.3% of the sample belongs to the ten largest clones. Sample: PBMCs from the stem cell graft donor, taken from the stem cell graft. The receptors derive from a human donor who donated a stem cell graft to a child with acute lymphoblastic leukemia.

This clonotype was counted many times. The genes are TRBV12-3 or TRBV12-4 and TRBJ2-1, with D maybe TRBD2 (6 bases). The CDR3 totals 15 residues. Trimming cost V 5 bases and J 7 bases, with 18 bases left between them. CDR3 protein: CASSPTVLSGNEQFF. CDR3 sequence (DNA): TGTGCCAGCAGTCCCACCGTTCTTAGCGGAAATGAGCAGTTCTTC.

This clonotype was counted many times. The chain is built from TRBV7-8 and TRBJ1-6; TRBD1 is a possible D gene (6 bases). V lost 11 bases and J lost 7, with 15 bases in between. This CDR3 has 13 residues. Germline lookup yields CDR1 SGHVS and CDR2 FQNEAQ. The CDR3, as DNA: TGTGCCTCGCGGAGGACAGACAATTCACCCCTCCACTTT. Its protein is CASRRTDNSPLHF.

This clonotype was counted ten times or more. This chain uses TRBV5-1 with TRBJ2-2; no firm D call. Germline CDR1 and CDR2: SGHRS and YFSETQ. The CDR3 spans 14 residues. V lost 0 bases, J lost 4 bases, and 7 bases lay in between. For the CDR3, the DNA is TGCGCCAGCAGCTTGGTATCCAGCACCGGGGAGCTGTTTTTT. This encodes CASSLVSSTGELFF.

There are many counts of this clonotype. This sequence joins TRBV19 and TRBJ2-7; 8 bases agree with TRBD1. CDR1 and CDR2 from the germline V gene are LNHDA and SQIVND (reference sequence). The CDR3 consists of 14 residues. V lost 6 bases to trimming and J lost 5 bases; unmatched junction nucleotides: 9. CDR3 DNA sequence: TGTGCCAGTAGGGGGACAGGTGACCTCCACGAGCAGTACTTC. Its translation: CASRGTGDLHEQYF.

This clonotype was detected many times. This rearrangement joins TRBV15 to TRBJ2-5; the D is unclear. V shed 11 bases and J shed 2 bases, with 15 bases lying between them. This CDR3 has 13 amino acids. CDR1 and CDR2 from the germline V gene are LNHNV and YYDKDF (reference sequence). The CDR3 sequence is CAHSRAPQETQYF. In nucleotides, the CDR3 is TGTGCCCATTCCCGGGCCCCACAAGAGACCCAGTACTTC.

This clonotype was recorded at least ten times. The chain links TRBV6-1 to TRBJ1-3; no firm D call. This CDR3 is built from 16 residues. V lost 8 bases, J lost 0 bases, and 17 bases lay in between. Germline V lookup: CDR1 MNHNS, CDR2 SASEGT. The CDR3 DNA reads as TGTGCCAGCGCCCCATACAGAGTCTTCTCTGGAAACACCATATATTTT. Its translation: CASAPYRVFSGNTIYF.

This clonotype has ten or more counts. The chain joins TRBV15 to TRBJ2-7; 10 bases match TRBD1. With V trimmed by 1 base and J by 1 base, 13 bases remained unmatched. Per germline, CDR1 LNHNV and CDR2 YYDKDF (reference sequence). This CDR3 has 19 amino acids. The CDR3 protein is CATSRGGGTGEGSSYEQYF. The DNA for the CDR3 is TGTGCCACCAGCAGAGGGGGGGGGACAGGGGAAGGGTCATCCTACGAGCAGTACTTC.

This clonotype has a count of ten or more. This chain connects TRBV5-1 to TRBJ2-7; tentative D call: TRBD2 (5 bases). Per the germline V gene, CDR1 is SGHRS and CDR2 is YFSETQ. The V end was cut by 4 bases, the J end by 2 bases, with 16 bases between. The CDR3 is 15 residues long. CDR3 residues: CASSRETGNTYEQYF. Written as DNA, the CDR3 is TGCGCCAGCAGCAGGGAAACGGGGAATACCTACGAGCAGTACTTC.

Many counts were recorded for this clonotype. The V call is TRBV6-1, the J call TRBJ2-3; 9 positions agree with TRBD1. The CDR3 consists of 15 residues. The V gene's germline CDR1 is MNHNS and CDR2 SASEGT. The V gene end was trimmed by 6 bases and the J gene end by 4 bases; junction bases not matched to a gene: 8. CDR3 sequence: CASSRGQGRSDTQYF. In nucleotides, the CDR3 is TGTGCCAGCAGCCGGGGACAGGGACGATCAGATACGCAGTATTTT.

This clonotype appeared many times. The genes are TRBV7-9 and TRBJ2-1; D remains unclear. This CDR3 comprises 15 residues. From germline, CDR1 is SEHNR and CDR2 FQNEAQ (reference sequence). Trimming cost V 1 base and J 5 bases, with 12 bases left between them. The CDR3 region has the DNA TGTGCCAGCAGCTTAGGAGGACGGGCACACAATGAGCAGTTCTTC. It specifies CASSLGGRAHNEQFF.

This clonotype was picked up many times. The rearrangement joins TRBV19 to TRBJ2-2; 8 nucleotides align to TRBD1. The CDR3 has 18 residues. V gave up 5 bases and J gave up 7 bases; unmatched junction bases: 18. CDR1 and CDR2 from the germline V gene are LNHDA and SQIVND (reference sequence). CDR3 protein: CASSLSHRQGARGGELFF. The CDR3, as DNA: TGTGCCAGTAGTCTCTCCCATCGCCAGGGGGCAAGGGGCGGGGAGCTGTTTTTT.

The table lists this clonotype with many counts. The chain has TRBV5-6 and TRBJ2-6; a weak D match, TRBD2 (6 bases). The length of the CDR3 is 15 residues. The V and J ends lost 2 bases and 0 bases respectively, with 6 bases between them. Germline CDR1 and CDR2: SGHDT and YYEEEE. The CDR3 sequence is CASSFGSSGANVLTF. In nucleotides, the CDR3 is TGTGCCAGCAGCTTCGGGAGCTCTGGGGCCAACGTCCTGACTTTC. Full variable domain (missing parts from reference TRBV5-6 and TRBJ2-6): DAGVTQSPTHLIKTRGQQVTLRCSPKSGHDTVSWYQQALGQGPQFIFQYYEEEERQRGNFPDRFSGHQFPNYSSELNVNALLLGDSALYLCASSFGSSGANVLTFGAGSRLTVL.

This clonotype was seen ten or more times. The CDR3 spells CASSFRGTPPYEQYF. The CDR3 DNA is TGTGCCAGCAGTTTTCGAGGGACACCCCCCTACGAGCAGTACTTC. The chain joins TRBV12-3 or TRBV12-4 to TRBJ2-7; D is perhaps TRBD1 (6 bases). Between the trimmed V and J ends, which lost 3 bases and 2 bases, there was a span of 14 bases. The CDR3 is made up of 15 amino acids.

Many counts were recorded for this clonotype. The chain links TRBV5-1 to TRBJ2-6, with a possible D match to TRBD2 (7 bases). V lost 0 bases to trimming and J lost 2 bases, with 9 bases between them. The CDR3 consists of 16 residues. Germline assignment: CDR1 SGHRS and CDR2 YFSETQ. CDR3 amino acids: CASSLGGGAGANVLTF. The CDR3 DNA reads TGCGCCAGCAGCTTGGGGGGGGGCGCTGGGGCCAACGTCCTGACTTTC.

This clonotype was counted many times. The gene calls are TRBV7-8 and TRBJ1-1, with D unresolved. V was trimmed by 1 base and J by 0 bases, leaving 6 bases between them. Germline CDR1 and CDR2: SGHVS and FQNEAQ. This CDR3 contains 14 residues. This chain's CDR3 is CASSLVILNTEAFF. In nucleotides, the CDR3 is TGTGCCAGCAGCTTAGTTATCCTGAACACTGAAGCTTTCTTT.

In its sample, this clonotype was seen many times. The chain uses TRBV7-2 and TRBJ1-2, with D hard to call. The CDR3 runs 13 residues. The V gene lost 3 bases and the J gene lost 0 bases, with 5 bases spanning the gap. CDR1 is SGHTA, CDR2 FQGNSA, per germline. This CDR3 reads CASSFDTNYGYTF. The CDR3, as DNA: TGTGCCAGCAGCTTTGACACTAACTATGGCTACACCTTC.

At least ten counts were recorded for this clonotype. V usage is TRBV6-1 and J usage is TRBJ2-7; the match to TRBD1 covers 9 bases. V shed 4 bases, J shed 9 bases, and the junction held 10 bases outside the gene matches. The CDR3 is 14 amino acids. The germline gives CDR1 MNHNS, CDR2 SASEGT. CDR3 nucleotide sequence: TGTGCCAGCAGTGTACGACAGGGGGATGGTGTGCAGTACTTC. Translation: CASSVRQGDGVQYF.

J is TRBJ2-6 and V is TRBV7-2, with 7 bases fitting TRBD1. V trimming: 4 bases; J trimming: 4 bases; junction bases outside the gene matches: 7. CDR1 is SGHTA, CDR2 FQGNSA, per germline. CDR3 length: 16 residues. CDR3 nucleotide sequence: TGTGCCAGCAGCTGGGACAGCGGTTGGGGGGCCAACGTCCTGACTTTC. Its translation is CASSWDSGWGANVLTF.

This clonotype was seen repeatedly, ten times or more. V usage is TRBV7-2 and J usage is TRBJ2-1; 14 nucleotides match TRBD2. Germline CDR1 reads SGHTA; CDR2 reads FQGNSA. The CDR3 loop spans 16 amino acids. After removal of 0 bases from V and 11 bases from J, the junction contained 6 bases not matched to a gene. This chain's CDR3 is CASSLAGGTSGRKQFF. Here the CDR3 DNA reads TGTGCCAGCAGCTTAGCGGGTGGGACTAGCGGGAGAAAGCAGTTCTTC.

At least ten counts were recorded for this clonotype. The V gene is TRBV20-1, the J gene TRBJ2-2; D tentatively fits TRBD1 or TRBD2 (5 bases each). The CDR3 totals 16 residues. The V gene lost 3 bases and the J gene lost 6 bases, with 20 bases spanning the gap. The germline CDR1 and CDR2 sequences are DFQATT and SNEGSKA (reference sequence). The CDR3 spells CSARPDPGMGAGELFF. In DNA form, the CDR3 reads TGCAGTGCTAGGCCGGACCCAGGGATGGGGGCCGGGGAGCTGTTTTTT.

This clonotype was seen more than once but under ten times. One junction end does not reproduce the germline sequence, and a read error may be involved. The genes are TRBV5-6 and TRBJ2-6; TRBD1 is a possible D gene (5 bases). Germline CDR1 reads SGHDT; CDR2 reads YYEEEE. CDR3 size: 16 residues. CDR3 bases: TGTGCCTGTAGCTGGAGAAGAGGTTCTGGGGCCAACGGCCTGACTTTC. This codes for CACSWRRGSGANGLTF.

At least ten counts were recorded for this clonotype. V usage is TRBV12-3 or TRBV12-4 and J usage is TRBJ2-7; D is perhaps TRBD2 (6 bases). V lost 3 bases and J lost 2, with 11 bases in between. This CDR3 comprises 14 residues. The CDR3 here is CASSFGGGTYEQYF. As DNA, the CDR3 is TGTGCCAGCAGTTTTGGGGGAGGTACCTACGAGCAGTACTTC.

This clonotype was seen many times. This chain connects TRBV25-1 to TRBJ2-3, with TRBD1 matching over 7 bases. Germline CDR1 reads MGHDK; CDR2 reads SYGVNS. The V gene end was trimmed by 1 base and the J gene end by 2 bases; junction bases not matched to a gene: 3. The CDR3 is 15 amino acids. The CDR3 DNA reads TGTGCCAGCAGTGAATTTGGGACAGACACAGATACGCAGTATTTT. Protein sequence: CASSEFGTDTDTQYF.